The clone carrying this T cell receptor (beta chain) has just a few counts. What it binds is unknown. These data come from a study of spatial heterogeneity in lung cancer. Findings of the study overall: Relative to follow-up, resection was when ubiquitous expanded tumor TCRs appeared more in blood.

Each TCR cDNA molecule carried a unique molecular identifier. Each CDR3 protein gets one entry after TCRdb re-called the 5' RACE reads with MiXCR. The sample carries approximately 44,000 distinct CDR3 sequences, approximately 15% recorded once. Stated time point: sample taken at primary tumor resection. Researchers sequenced whole RNA taken from tumor, nontumor lung or frozen PBMC without sorting. Samples were donated by 72 untreated early-stage non-small cell lung cancer patients. The starting material was PBMCs, obtained at surgery. The receptor was derived from a male donor with early-stage non-small cell lung cancer.

The CDR3 coding sequence is TGCGCCAGCAGCTTCAACATGATCAATGAGCAGTTCTTC. This encodes CASSFNMINEQFF. The chain carries TRBV5-1 and TRBJ2-1; D uncertain. The CDR3 contains 13 residues. Trimming shortened V by 2 bases and J by 6 bases, and 9 bases separated the two germline ends. Germline CDR1 and CDR2: SGHRS and YFSETQ.